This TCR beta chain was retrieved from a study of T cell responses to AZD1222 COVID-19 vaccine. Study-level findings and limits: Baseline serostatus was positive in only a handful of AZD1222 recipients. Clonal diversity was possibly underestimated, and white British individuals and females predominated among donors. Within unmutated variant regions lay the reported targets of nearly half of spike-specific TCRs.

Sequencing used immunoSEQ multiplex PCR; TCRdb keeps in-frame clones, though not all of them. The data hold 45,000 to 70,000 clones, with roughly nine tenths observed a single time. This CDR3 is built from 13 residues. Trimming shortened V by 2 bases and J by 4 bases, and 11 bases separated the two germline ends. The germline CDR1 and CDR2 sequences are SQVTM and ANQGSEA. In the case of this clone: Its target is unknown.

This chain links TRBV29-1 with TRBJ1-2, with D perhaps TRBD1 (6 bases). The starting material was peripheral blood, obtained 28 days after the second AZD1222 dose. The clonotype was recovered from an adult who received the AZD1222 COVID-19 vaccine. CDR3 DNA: TGCAGCGTTGAAAGCGGACAGAGCTATGGCTACACCTTC. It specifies CSVESGQSYGYTF.